The 30 T cell receptor beta chains below come from one sample, sequenced in a study of graft-versus-host responses after intestinal transplantation. TCRdb's table, derived via immunoSEQ multiplex PCR, lists solely in-frame clones and lacks some. The repertoire holds tens of thousands of clones, with around nine tenths as singletons. Their target antigens are unknown. Sequencing used unstimulated CD8+ T cells sorted from spleen or lymph node cells, obtained before intestinal transplant. Receptors originate from a human donor who received an intestinal transplant.

The V call is TRBV13, the J call TRBJ1-1; TRBD1 is a possible D gene (6 bases). Trimming took off 1 base at V and 1 base at J, with 10 bases between the two ends. The germline CDR1 and CDR2 sequences are PRHDT and FYEKMQ (reference sequence). This CDR3 has 15 amino acids. Here the CDR3 reads CASSLDQGRNTEAFF. DNA for the CDR3: TGTGCCAGCAGCTTAGACCAGGGGAGGAACACTGAAGCTTTCTTT.

V gene TRBV28 combines with J gene TRBJ2-7; 12 bases match TRBD2. Trimming at V came to 4 bases and at J to 3 bases, leaving 7 bases not matched to a gene. The CDR3 extends over 16 amino acids. CDR1 MDHEN and CDR2 SYDVKM come from the germline V gene. The CDR3: CASSSHRTSGNYEQYF. CDR3 sequence (DNA): TGTGCCAGCAGTTCCCACAGGACTAGCGGGAACTACGAGCAGTACTTC.

On this clone itself: Within the sample, other DNA sequences also encode this same CDR3. The chain couples TRBV7-9 to TRBJ1-5; D not resolved. CDR3 length equals 14 residues. V lost 1 base, J lost 2 bases, and 6 bases lay in between. CDR1 SEHNR and CDR2 FQNEAQ come from the germline V gene (reference sequence). The CDR3 sequence is CASSLGSGNQPQHF. The CDR3 DNA is TGTGCCAGCAGCTTAGGTTCGGGCAATCAGCCCCAGCATTTT.

The CDR3: CASSYGQSGNTIYF. CDR3 coding DNA: TGTGCCAGCAGTTACGGACAGTCTGGAAACACCATATATTTT. The chain is built from TRBV6-5 and TRBJ1-3; D is perhaps TRBD1 (6 bases). This CDR3 has 14 residues. Per germline, CDR1 MNHEY and CDR2 SVGAGI. V lost 2 bases, J lost 1 base, and 6 bases lay in between.

The chain joins TRBV7-9 to TRBJ1-2, with 8 bases aligning to TRBD1. Per the germline V gene, CDR1 is SEHNR and CDR2 is FQNEAQ (reference sequence). J gave up 8 bases and V 6 bases, and 11 bases lay outside the gene matches. There are 14 residues in the CDR3. CDR3 sequence: CASSSPGQVAGYTF. The CDR3 nucleotides are TGTGCCAGCAGTTCACCGGGACAGGTAGCCGGCTACACCTTC.

J is TRBJ2-1 and V is TRBV7-2; TRBD2 matches 13 bases. V was clipped by 4 bases and J by 8 bases; unmatched bases: 5. CDR1 is SGHTA and CDR2 is FQGNSA in the germline V gene. The CDR3 covers 15 residues. The CDR3 nucleotides are TGTGCCAGCAGCTCACTAGCGGGAGGGTACGATGAGCAGTTCTTC. It encodes CASSSLAGGYDEQFF.

The genes are TRBV5-6 and TRBJ2-7; possibly TRBD2 for D (6 bases). Trimming pared 1 base from V and 0 bases from J, leaving 14 bases between. Germline V gives CDR1 SGHDT, CDR2 YYEEEE. This CDR3 is built from 16 residues. CDR3 nucleotide sequence: TGTGCCAGCAGCTTGTCCGCGGGACGGAGCTCCTACGAGCAGTACTTC. Protein product: CASSLSAGRSSYEQYF.

V gene TRBV5-1 combines with J gene TRBJ2-7, with D possibly being TRBD1 (8 bases). The CDR3 consists of 16 residues. Germline assignment: CDR1 SGHRS and CDR2 YFSETQ. The V end lost 2 bases, the J end lost 5 bases, and 20 bases lay between the germline ends. The chain's CDR3 is CASSLPTGGGPNEQYF. Written as DNA, the CDR3 is TGCGCCAGCAGCTTACCTACAGGGGGGGGGCCCAACGAGCAGTACTTC.

V is TRBV15 and J is TRBJ2-2; the match to TRBD2 covers 7 bases. Per the germline V gene, CDR1 is LNHNV and CDR2 is YYDKDF (reference sequence). CDR3 length: 18 amino acids. After removal of 5 bases from V and 8 bases from J, the junction contained 20 bases not matched to a gene. CDR3 amino acids: CATSGGGIAGVGPGELFF. The CDR3 DNA reads TGTGCCACCAGCGGGGGGGGGATAGCGGGTGTTGGACCGGGGGAGCTGTTTTTT. The complete variable domain, with remaining parts taken from reference TRBV15 and TRBJ2-2, reads DAMVIQNPRYQVTQFGKPVTLSCSQTLNHNVMYWYQQKSSQAPKLLFHYYDKDFNNEADTPDNFQSRRPNTSFCFLDIRSPGLGDTAMYLCATSGGGIAGVGPGELFFGEGSRLTVL.

The chain has TRBV7-2 and TRBJ1-2; 10 bases map to TRBD1. Germline values: CDR1 SGHTA, CDR2 FQGNSA. V shed 7 bases and J 4 bases; nucleotides not matched to a gene: 9. This CDR3 spans 15 amino acids. CDR3 sequence: CASNTVGQGIYGYTF. DNA of the CDR3: TGTGCCAGCAACACCGTGGGACAGGGGATCTATGGCTACACCTTC.

V is TRBV7-9 and J is TRBJ1-1; 8 bases are a match to TRBD1. V was clipped by 5 bases and J by 5 bases; unmatched bases: 7. Germline V CDR1 and CDR2: SEHNR, FQNEAQ (reference sequence). CDR3 length: 14 amino acids. CDR3 nucleotides: TGTGCCAGCAGCACCCTAACAGGGGGAACTGAAGCTTTCTTT. Protein: CASSTLTGGTEAFF.

The chain uses TRBV4-3 and TRBJ1-1; 8 bases are a match to TRBD1. The CDR3 totals 14 residues. The germline V gene encodes CDR1 LGHNA and CDR2 YSLEER. Losses at the gene ends were 3 bases for V and 3 bases for J; bases not matched to a gene: 3. As DNA, the CDR3 is TGCGCCAGCAGCCATGGACAGGGTTACACTGAAGCTTTCTTT. It encodes CASSHGQGYTEAFF.

The chain has TRBV4-1 and TRBJ2-3, with 12 bases matching TRBD2. Per germline, CDR1 MGHRA and CDR2 YSYEKL. This CDR3 has 16 residues. V dropped 5 bases and J dropped 4; count of bases not matched to a gene: 7. The CDR3 DNA reads TGCGCCAGCAGCAACCGACTAGCGGGAGTAGCAGATACGCAGTATTTT. Its translation: CASSNRLAGVADTQYF.

This chain links TRBV10-2 with TRBJ2-1; 9 bases map to TRBD2. The ends lost 4 bases at V and 8 bases at J; junction bases unmatched: 9. Germline V gives CDR1 WSHSY, CDR2 SAAADI. There are 15 residues in the CDR3. CDR3 amino acids: CASSVNAGGMDEQFF. The CDR3 DNA reads as TGCGCCAGCAGTGTAAATGCGGGGGGGATGGATGAGCAGTTCTTC.

This chain links TRBV5-1 with TRBJ2-5; 12 positions agree with TRBD2. CDR1 and CDR2 (germline): SGHRS, YFSETQ. This CDR3 comprises 15 residues. V gave up 7 bases and J gave up 4 bases; unmatched junction bases: 8. CDR3 sequence (DNA): TGCGCCAGCCGCCGACTAGCGGGGGATGTAGAGACCCAGTACTTC. It translates to CASRRLAGDVETQYF. Looking up the rest from reference TRBV5-1 and TRBJ2-5 gives the full variable domain: KAGVTQTPRYLIKTRGQQVTLSCSPISGHRSVSWYQQTPGQGLQFLFEYFSETQRNKGNFPGRFSGRQFSNSRSEMNVSTLELGDSALYLCASRRLAGDVETQYFGPGTRLLVL.

The CDR3 loop reads CASSPPTGNEQYF. CDR3 in DNA: TGTGCCAGCAGCCCCCCGACAGGAAACGAGCAGTACTTC. J is TRBJ2-7 and V is TRBV7-9; TRBD1 is a possible D gene (6 bases). The V and J ends lost 5 bases and 5 bases respectively, with 13 bases between them. In germline, CDR1 is SEHNR, CDR2 FQNEAQ (reference sequence). CDR3 size: 13 residues. The full variable domain, rest sourced from reference TRBV7-9 and TRBJ2-7, is DTGVSQNPRHKITKRGQNVTFRCDPISEHNRLYWYRQTLGQGPEFLTYFQNEAQLEKSRLLSDRFSAERPKGSFSTLEIQRTEQGDSAMYLCASSPPTGNEQYFGPGTRLTVT.

This chain uses TRBV7-9 with TRBJ2-7, with TRBD2 as a possible D gene (5 bases). This CDR3 has 14 residues. Trimming removed 0 bases from V and 5 bases from J, with 11 bases in between. The germline CDR1 and CDR2 sequences are SEHNR and FQNEAQ (reference sequence). CDR3 region: CASSLAPLSDEQYF. Here the CDR3 DNA reads TGTGCCAGCAGCTTAGCTCCGCTTAGCGACGAGCAGTACTTC. Filled out from reference TRBV7-9 and TRBJ2-7, the complete variable domain reads DTGVSQNPRHKITKRGQNVTFRCDPISEHNRLYWYRQTLGQGPEFLTYFQNEAQLEKSRLLSDRFSAERPKGSFSTLEIQRTEQGDSAMYLCASSLAPLSDEQYFGPGTRLTVT.

The V call is TRBV5-1, the J call TRBJ2-7; 11 bases line up with TRBD1. CDR3 size: 17 residues. After removal of 4 bases from V and 3 bases from J, the junction contained 12 bases not matched to a gene. The germline V gene has CDR1 SGHRS and CDR2 YFSETQ. CDR3 bases: TGCGCCAGCAGCCTTATTCCGGGACAGGGGGTCGTCTACGAGCAGTACTTC. Encoded protein: CASSLIPGQGVVYEQYF.

The chain carries TRBV28 and TRBJ2-2; TRBD2 matches 7 bases. V lost 5 bases, J lost 7 bases, and 7 bases stayed unmatched. Per germline, CDR1 MDHEN and CDR2 SYDVKM. The CDR3 runs to 14 residues. The CDR3 is CASSPLWEGGELFF. DNA for the CDR3: TGTGCCAGCAGTCCTCTCTGGGAGGGCGGGGAGCTGTTTTTT. Looking up the rest from reference TRBV28 and TRBJ2-2 gives the full variable domain: DVKVTQSSRYLVKRTGEKVFLECVQDMDHENMFWYRQDPGLGLRLIYFSYDVKMKEKGDIPEGYSVSREKKERFSLILESASTNQTSMYLCASSPLWEGGELFFGEGSRLTVL.

The rearrangement links TRBV23-1 to TRBJ1-5, with 8 bases aligning to TRBD1. TRBV23-1 counts as an open reading frame of uncertain function. This CDR3 spans 18 amino acids. With V trimmed by 2 bases and J by 6 bases, 15 bases remained unmatched. This CDR3 reads CASSQTPTGAPICQPQHF. The CDR3 bases are TGCGCCAGCAGTCAAACCCCGACAGGGGCCCCAATTTGTCAGCCCCAGCATTTT.

This chain uses TRBV11-2 with TRBJ2-5, with 8 nucleotides matching TRBD1. The CDR3 is made up of 15 amino acids. Germline trimming cut 3 bases from V and 3 bases from J; bases unmatched to any gene: 6. Germline CDR1 and CDR2: SGHAT and FQNNGV. The CDR3 nucleotides read TGTGCCAGCAGCTTTACGGCAGGGGGCGAAGAGACCCAGTACTTC. Amino acids: CASSFTAGGEETQYF. Supplemented by reference TRBV11-2 and TRBJ2-5, the full variable domain reads EAGVAQSPRYKIIEKRQSVAFWCNPISGHATLYWYQQILGQGPKLLIQFQNNGVVDDSQLPKDRFSAERLKGVDSTLKIQPAKLEDSAVYLCASSFTAGGEETQYFGPGTRLLVL.

The rearrangement uses TRBV27 and TRBJ1-1; maybe TRBD1 (5 bases). V was clipped by 5 bases and J by 2 bases, with 18 bases between them. There are 16 residues in the CDR3. In germline, CDR1 is MNHEY, CDR2 SMNVEV (reference sequence). CDR3 sequence (DNA): TGTGCCAGCAGTCCCCGACTCTCCGGGGGAAACACTGAAGCTTTCTTT. Its translation is CASSPRLSGGNTEAFF.

This clone was seen just once. This sequence joins TRBV7-9 and TRBJ2-3, with 11 bases fitting TRBD1. Germline CDR1 reads SEHNR; CDR2 reads FQNEAQ (reference sequence). J was trimmed by 6 bases and V by 4 bases; bases with no gene match: 3. CDR3 length: 14 residues. The CDR3 nucleotides are TGTGCCAGCAGCTCGGACAGGGGGCTTGATACGCAGTATTTT. Its protein is CASSSDRGLDTQYF.

The genes are TRBV7-9 and TRBJ1-4; D gene unclear. V lost 6 bases, J lost 0 bases, and 8 bases lay in between. Germline V gene lookup returns CDR1 SEHNR and CDR2 FQNEAQ (reference sequence). This CDR3 has 14 residues. The CDR3 nucleotides read TGTGCCAGCAGTCCAAGCTCAACTAATGAAAAACTGTTTTTT. Translating it yields CASSPSSTNEKLFF.

The chain recombines TRBV9 with TRBJ2-5, with 13 nucleotides matching TRBD2. The J call is uncertain, as TRBJ2-7 better fits the DNA end. Per the germline V gene, CDR1 is SGDLS and CDR2 is YYNGEE. CDR3 length equals 15 residues. This CDR3 is CASSPGLAGAYEQYF. CDR3 coding DNA: TGTGCCAGCAGCCCTGGACTAGCGGGGGCCTACGAGCAGTACTTC.

Turning to this clone: At the DNA level, this CDR3 is encoded by other sequences in the same sample as well. The chain combines TRBV27 with TRBJ2-1, with D hard to call. Germline V CDR1 and CDR2: MNHEY, SMNVEV (reference sequence). The CDR3 loop spans 12 amino acids. V lost 3 bases and J lost 7, with 7 bases in between. The CDR3 loop is CASSFYGNEQFF. The DNA for the CDR3 is TGTGCCAGCAGTTTCTACGGGAATGAGCAGTTCTTC.

The chain combines TRBV19 with TRBJ2-1; 13 bases are shared with TRBD2. CDR3 length equals 14 residues. Losses at the gene ends were 7 bases for V and 10 bases for J; bases not matched to a gene: 7. Germline CDR1 LNHDA, CDR2 SQIVND (reference sequence). CDR3 amino acids: CASMGLAGYGEQFF. CDR3 DNA: TGTGCCAGTATGGGACTAGCGGGGTATGGCGAGCAGTTCTTC.

This chain connects TRBV2 to TRBJ2-7; 8 bases fit TRBD1. J gave up 3 bases and V 2 bases, and 6 bases lay outside the gene matches. The germline CDR1 and CDR2 sequences are SNHLY and FYNNEI. This CDR3 is 15 amino acids long. The CDR3 protein is CASSETGGPLYEQYF. As DNA, the CDR3 is TGTGCCAGCAGTGAAACAGGGGGGCCCCTCTACGAGCAGTACTTC.

The J gene is TRBJ2-2, the V gene TRBV7-6, with D uncertain. V was pared by 5 bases and J by 6 bases, with 10 bases between. The germline V gene has CDR1 SGHVS and CDR2 FNYEAQ. This CDR3 spans 13 amino acids. In nucleotides, the CDR3 is TGTGCCAGCAGCCCTACAGTCTCCGGGGAGCTGTTTTTT. Protein product: CASSPTVSGELFF.

This rearrangement joins TRBV28 to TRBJ1-1; a weak D match, TRBD1 (5 bases). Germline V gene sequence: CDR1 MDHEN, CDR2 SYDVKM. The CDR3 covers 11 residues. The V and J ends lost 3 bases and 12 bases respectively, with 11 bases between them. The CDR3: CASSFRESSFF. DNA for the CDR3: TGTGCCAGCAGTTTCAGGGAAAGTTCTTTCTTT. Looking up the rest from reference TRBV28 and TRBJ1-1 gives the full variable domain: DVKVTQSSRYLVKRTGEKVFLECVQDMDHENMFWYRQDPGLGLRLIYFSYDVKMKEKGDIPEGYSVSREKKERFSLILESASTNQTSMYLCASSFRESSFFGQGTRLTVV.